This is a list of T cell receptor beta chains from one sample in a study of T cell repertoires in cytomegalovirus infection. TCRdb passed the reads through MiXCR, listing each CDR3 protein once. The sample yields about 310,000 distinct CDR3 sequences, 15% to 20% seen once. Sequenced material: PBMCs. The receptors come from a human donor in good health (CMV status not recorded). Some clones in this sample may be carry-over from other donors' samples. The CDR3 runs from the conserved cysteine through the conserved F or W. The order of the fields is J gene, clone size, V gene, D gene, CDR3 DNA, CDR3 protein. The D gene is left open where the match is weak. Size is omitted from some rows. Given values are once, few, many or a class for expanded clones.

j_call: TRBJ2-3; clone_size: NA; v_call: TRBV2; d_call: NA; cdr3_nt: TGTGCCAGCAGTCGGCTAGGCAACACAGATACGCAGTATTTT; cdr3_aa: CASSRLGNTDTQYF
j_call: TRBJ2-1; clone_size: NA; v_call: TRBV4-3; d_call: NA; cdr3_nt: TGCGCCAGCAGCCAAGATCCCTTACTCAATGAGCAGTTCTTC; cdr3_aa: CASSQDPLLNEQFF
j_call: TRBJ2-5; clone_size: NA; v_call: TRBV29-1; d_call: NA; cdr3_nt: TGCAGCGTTCAGAACCAAGAGACCCAGTACTTC; cdr3_aa: CSVQNQETQYF
j_call: TRBJ2-1; clone_size: NA; v_call: TRBV5-1; d_call: TRBD2; cdr3_nt: TGCGCCAGCAGCGAATTGAGCGGGGGGAACAATGAGCAGTTCTTC; cdr3_aa: CASSELSGGNNEQFF
j_call: TRBJ1-4; clone_size: many; v_call: TRBV15; d_call: NA; cdr3_nt: TGTGCCACCAGCAAGGGACAAGACGGAACAGAAAAACTGTTTTTT; cdr3_aa: CATSKGQDGTEKLFF
j_call: TRBJ2-3; clone_size: many; v_call: TRBV7-2; d_call: TRBD2; cdr3_nt: TGTGCCAGCAGCTCAGTAGCGGGGGGGGGGACAGATACGCAGTATTTT; cdr3_aa: CASSSVAGGGTDTQYF
j_call: TRBJ1-1; clone_size: few; v_call: TRBV24-1; d_call: NA; cdr3_nt: TGTGCCACCAGTGATCCAGGGTTTCGTCGGGCTTTCTTT; cdr3_aa: CATSDPGFRRAFF
j_call: TRBJ2-3; clone_size: NA; v_call: TRBV6-1; d_call: NA; cdr3_nt: TGTGCCAGCAGTTACAAACAGGGCCGGGGCACAGATACGCAGTATTTT; cdr3_aa: CASSYKQGRGTDTQYF
j_call: TRBJ2-3; clone_size: many; v_call: TRBV7-3; d_call: NA; cdr3_nt: TGTGCCAGCAGCTTAGAAGGGGGGTTCACAGATACGCAGTATTTT; cdr3_aa: CASSLEGGFTDTQYF
j_call: TRBJ1-2; clone_size: NA; v_call: TRBV5-8; d_call: NA; cdr3_nt: TGTGCCAGCAGCTTGGATCAGGGCGGATATGGCTACACCTTC; cdr3_aa: CASSLDQGGYGYTF
j_call: TRBJ2-7; clone_size: NA; v_call: TRBV3-1; d_call: NA; cdr3_nt: TGTGCCAGCAGCCAAGGGAGTCTGTCATCCTACGAGCAGTACTTC; cdr3_aa: CASSQGSLSSYEQYF
j_call: TRBJ1-5; clone_size: many; v_call: TRBV7-9; d_call: TRBD1; cdr3_nt: TGTGCCAGCAGCTTAGGGGGCGGGACAGGGGGCACGAATCAGCCCCAGCATTTT; cdr3_aa: CASSLGGGTGGTNQPQHF
j_call: TRBJ1-1; clone_size: NA; v_call: TRBV5-1; d_call: NA; cdr3_nt: TGCGCCAGCAGCTTTTCTCGGGCGCGGGTCACTGAAGCTTTCTTT; cdr3_aa: CASSFSRARVTEAFF
j_call: TRBJ1-4; clone_size: many; v_call: TRBV7-9; d_call: NA; cdr3_nt: TGTGCCAGCAGCCCCGGAGGCTTTAATGAAAAACTGTTTTTT; cdr3_aa: CASSPGGFNEKLFF